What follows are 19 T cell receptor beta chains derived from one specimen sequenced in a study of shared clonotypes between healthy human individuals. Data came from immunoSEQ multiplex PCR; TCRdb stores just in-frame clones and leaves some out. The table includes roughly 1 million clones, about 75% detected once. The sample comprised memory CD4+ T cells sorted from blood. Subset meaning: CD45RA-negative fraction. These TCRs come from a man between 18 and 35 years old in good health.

DNA of the CDR3: TGTGCCAGCAGTCAAAGGACAGGGGGGGATCGTGGCTACACCTTC. Translated, it gives CASSQRTGGDRGYTF. The gene calls are TRBV6-1 and TRBJ1-2; 10 nucleotides align to TRBD1. This CDR3 has 15 amino acids. Germline V gives CDR1 MNHNS, CDR2 SASEGT. V was pared by 5 bases and J by 7 bases, with 10 bases of the junction left unmatched.

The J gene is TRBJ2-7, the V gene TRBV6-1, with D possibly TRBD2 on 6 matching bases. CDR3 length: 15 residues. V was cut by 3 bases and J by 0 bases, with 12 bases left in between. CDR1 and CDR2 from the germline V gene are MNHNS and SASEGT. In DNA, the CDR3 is TGTGCCAGCAGTGACCCCCGGGACTTCTCCTACGAGCAGTACTTC. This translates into CASSDPRDFSYEQYF.

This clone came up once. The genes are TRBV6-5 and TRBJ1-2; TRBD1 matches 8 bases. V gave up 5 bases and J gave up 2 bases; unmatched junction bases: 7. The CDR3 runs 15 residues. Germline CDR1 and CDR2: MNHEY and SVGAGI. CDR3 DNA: TGTGCCAGCAGTATTCGACAGGGGTGGAACTATGGCTACACCTTC. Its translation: CASSIRQGWNYGYTF.

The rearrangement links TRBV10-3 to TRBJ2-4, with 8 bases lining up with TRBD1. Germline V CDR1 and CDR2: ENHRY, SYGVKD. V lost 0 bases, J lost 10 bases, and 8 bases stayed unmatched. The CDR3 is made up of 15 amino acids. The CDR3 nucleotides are TGTGCCATCAGTGAGTCGTATCAGGGGGCTTTGATTCAGTACTTC. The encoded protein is CAISESYQGALIQYF.

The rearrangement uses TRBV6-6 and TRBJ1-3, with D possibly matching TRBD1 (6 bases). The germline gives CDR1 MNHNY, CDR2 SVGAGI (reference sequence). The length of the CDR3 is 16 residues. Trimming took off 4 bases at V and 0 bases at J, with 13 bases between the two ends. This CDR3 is CASSFETGDSGNTIYF. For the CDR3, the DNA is TGTGCCAGCAGTTTCGAGACAGGAGACTCTGGAAACACCATATATTTT.

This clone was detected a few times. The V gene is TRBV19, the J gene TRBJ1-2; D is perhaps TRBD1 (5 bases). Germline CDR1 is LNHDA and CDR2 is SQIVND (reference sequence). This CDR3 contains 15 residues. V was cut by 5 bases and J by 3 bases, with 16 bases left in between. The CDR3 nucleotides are TGTGCCAGTAGTCCGCCCCGTGGGGGTGACTATGGCTACACCTTC. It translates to CASSPPRGGDYGYTF.

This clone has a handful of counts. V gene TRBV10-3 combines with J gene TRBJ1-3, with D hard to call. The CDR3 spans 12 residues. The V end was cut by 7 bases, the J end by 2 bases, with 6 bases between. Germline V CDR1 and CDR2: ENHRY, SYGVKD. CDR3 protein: CAIIGAGNTIYF. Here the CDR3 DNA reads TGTGCCATCATCGGGGCTGGAAACACCATATATTTT.

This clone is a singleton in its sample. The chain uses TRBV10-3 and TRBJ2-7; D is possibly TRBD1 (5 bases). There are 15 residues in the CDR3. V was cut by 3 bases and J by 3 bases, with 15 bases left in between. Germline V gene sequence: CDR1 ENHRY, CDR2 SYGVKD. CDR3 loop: CAISDQSQGNYEQYF. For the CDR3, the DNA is TGTGCCATCAGTGATCAATCCCAGGGAAACTACGAGCAGTACTTC.

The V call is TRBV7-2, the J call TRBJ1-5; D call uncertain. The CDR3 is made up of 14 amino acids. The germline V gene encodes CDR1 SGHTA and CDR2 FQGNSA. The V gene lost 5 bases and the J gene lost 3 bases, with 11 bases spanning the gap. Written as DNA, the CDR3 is TGTGCCAGCAGCCTGGACGGAATCAATCAGCCCCAGCATTTT. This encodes CASSLDGINQPQHF.

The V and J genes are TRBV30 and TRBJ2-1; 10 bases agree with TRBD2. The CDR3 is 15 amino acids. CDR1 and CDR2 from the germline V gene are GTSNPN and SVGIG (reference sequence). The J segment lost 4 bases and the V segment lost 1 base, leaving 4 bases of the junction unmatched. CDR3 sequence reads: CAWSASLAGYNEQFF. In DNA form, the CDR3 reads TGTGCCTGGAGTGCCTCACTAGCGGGGTACAATGAGCAGTTCTTC.

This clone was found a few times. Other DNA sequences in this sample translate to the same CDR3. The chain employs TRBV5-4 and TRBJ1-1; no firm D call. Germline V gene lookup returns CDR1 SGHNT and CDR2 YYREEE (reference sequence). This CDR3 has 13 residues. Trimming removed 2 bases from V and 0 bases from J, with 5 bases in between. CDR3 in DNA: TGTGCCAGCAGCTTACAGTTGAACACTGAAGCTTTCTTT. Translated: CASSLQLNTEAFF.

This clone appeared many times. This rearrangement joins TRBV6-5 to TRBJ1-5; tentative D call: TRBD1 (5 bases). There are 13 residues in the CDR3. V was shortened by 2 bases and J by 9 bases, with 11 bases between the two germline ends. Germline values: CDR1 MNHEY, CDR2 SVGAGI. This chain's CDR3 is CASSYTTRAPQHF. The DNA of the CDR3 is TGTGCCAGCAGTTACACGACCAGGGCGCCCCAGCATTTT.

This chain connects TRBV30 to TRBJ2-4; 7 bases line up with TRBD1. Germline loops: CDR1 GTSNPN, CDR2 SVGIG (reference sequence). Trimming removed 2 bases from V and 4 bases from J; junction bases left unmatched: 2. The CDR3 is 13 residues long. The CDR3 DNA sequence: TGTGCCTGGAGTTTACAGGGGAAAAACATTCAGTACTTC. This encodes CAWSLQGKNIQYF.

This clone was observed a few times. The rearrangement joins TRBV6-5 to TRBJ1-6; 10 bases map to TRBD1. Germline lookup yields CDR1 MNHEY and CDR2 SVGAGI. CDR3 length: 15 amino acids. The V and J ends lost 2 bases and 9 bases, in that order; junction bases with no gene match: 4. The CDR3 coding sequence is TGTGCCAGCAGTTACATGACAGGGGGCTCTTCACCCCTCCACTTT. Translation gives CASSYMTGGSSPLHF.

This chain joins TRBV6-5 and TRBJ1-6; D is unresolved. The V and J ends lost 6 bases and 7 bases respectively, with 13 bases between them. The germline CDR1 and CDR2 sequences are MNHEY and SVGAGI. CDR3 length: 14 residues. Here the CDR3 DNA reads TGTGCCAGCAGATTACTCGCGGCCAATTCACCCCTCCACTTT. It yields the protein CASRLLAANSPLHF.

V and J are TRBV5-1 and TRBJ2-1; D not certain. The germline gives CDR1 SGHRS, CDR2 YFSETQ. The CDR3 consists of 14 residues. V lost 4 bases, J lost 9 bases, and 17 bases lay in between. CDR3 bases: TGCGCCAGCAGCCCCGACCAGACAACGAGTGAGCAGTTCTTC. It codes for CASSPDQTTSEQFF.

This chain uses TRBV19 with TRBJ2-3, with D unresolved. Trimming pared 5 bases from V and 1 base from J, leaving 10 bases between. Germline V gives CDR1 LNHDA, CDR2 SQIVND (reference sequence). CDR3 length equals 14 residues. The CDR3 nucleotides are TGTGCCAGTAGTTATGGCGACGGCACAGATACGCAGTATTTT. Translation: CASSYGDGTDTQYF.

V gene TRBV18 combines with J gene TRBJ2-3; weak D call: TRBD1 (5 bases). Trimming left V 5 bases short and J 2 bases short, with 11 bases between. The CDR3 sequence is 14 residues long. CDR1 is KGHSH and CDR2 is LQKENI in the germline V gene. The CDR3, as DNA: TGTGCCAGCTCAGTAAATGGGGCCACAGATACGCAGTATTTT. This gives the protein CASSVNGATDTQYF.

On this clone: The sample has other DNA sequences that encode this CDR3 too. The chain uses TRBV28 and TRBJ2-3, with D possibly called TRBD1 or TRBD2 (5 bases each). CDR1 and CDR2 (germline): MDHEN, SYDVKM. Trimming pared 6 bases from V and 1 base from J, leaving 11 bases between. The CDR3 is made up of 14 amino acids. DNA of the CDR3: TGTGCCAGCAGCCTTCGAGGGGGCACAGATACGCAGTATTTT. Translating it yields CASSLRGGTDTQYF.